Following are 11 T cell receptor beta chains from one sample sequenced in a study of blood T cell repertoires in COVID-19. Generated by immunoSEQ multiplex PCR, the TCRdb table keeps only in-frame clones and is missing some. This sample has around 45,000 clones; about 90% occur once, and the top ten carry 9.2%. Sequenced material: peripheral blood. The source of these receptors is a human donor in a cohort sampled during active COVID-19.

The chain joins TRBV6-1 to TRBJ2-5, with 10 bases matching TRBD2. The trim removed 3 bases at V and 2 bases at J, leaving 3 bases unmatched. The germline CDR1 and CDR2 sequences are MNHNS and SASEGT. The length of the CDR3 is 15 residues. The CDR3 is CASSEGSGGQETQYF. CDR3 DNA sequence: TGTGCCAGCAGTGAGGGTAGCGGGGGGCAAGAGACCCAGTACTTC.

This chain joins TRBV5-4 and TRBJ2-5; D is ambiguous. The V end was cut by 4 bases, the J end by 5 bases, with 9 bases between. The CDR3 covers 12 residues. Germline V gene lookup returns CDR1 SGHNT and CDR2 YYREEE (reference sequence). CDR3 bases: TGTGCCAGCAGCCAGGCTGGGGAGACCCAGTACTTC. It is translated as CASSQAGETQYF.

Note on this clone: At the DNA level, this CDR3 is encoded by other sequences in the same sample as well. In DNA form, the CDR3 reads TGTGCCAGCAGTCCCGGACTAGCGGGGGGCCCTAGCTCCTACAATGAGCAGTTCTTC. Translated, it gives CASSPGLAGGPSSYNEQFF. The chain is built from TRBV27 and TRBJ2-1; TRBD2 matches 14 bases. The trim removed 5 bases at V and 0 bases at J, leaving 9 bases unmatched. The CDR3 is 19 residues long. From germline, CDR1 is MNHEY and CDR2 SMNVEV (reference sequence).

The chain has TRBV7-3 and TRBJ2-3; D is unclear. The germline V and J ends were trimmed by 5 bases and 6 bases, with 12 bases remaining between them. There are 13 residues in the CDR3. Germline V lookup: CDR1 SGHTA, CDR2 FQGTGA. Here the CDR3 DNA reads TGTGCCAGCAGCCTAAACGGGTGGGATACGCAGTATTTT. It yields the protein CASSLNGWDTQYF.

The CDR3 sequence: CASSYSGTGLDEKLFF. The CDR3 DNA sequence: TGTGCCAGCAGTTACTCCGGGACAGGGCTAGATGAAAAACTGTTTTTT. The chain has TRBV6-2 or TRBV6-3 and TRBJ1-4, with 9 bases that match TRBD1. V shed 0 bases and J 6 bases; nucleotides not matched to a gene: 5. The germline V gene has CDR1 MNHEY and CDR2 SVGEGT. This CDR3 comprises 16 residues.

V is TRBV3-1 (or the pseudogene TRBV3-2) and J is TRBJ1-5, with 7 bases that match TRBD1. V shed 1 base, J shed 3 bases, and the junction held 3 bases outside the gene matches. The CDR3 is made up of 15 amino acids. Germline V gene data show CDR1 as LGHDT and CDR2 as YNNKEL (reference sequence). CDR3 bases: TGTGCCAGCAGCCAAGGGGGACAGTTCAATCAGCCCCAGCATTTT. It codes for CASSQGGQFNQPQHF.

V is TRBV6-1 and J is TRBJ2-5; 9 bases line up with TRBD2. The V gene end was trimmed by 1 base and the J gene end by 2 bases; junction bases not matched to a gene: 2. The CDR3 totals 15 residues. Germline V gives CDR1 MNHNS, CDR2 SASEGT. The CDR3 reads CASSEERGVQETQYF. As DNA, the CDR3 is TGTGCCAGCAGTGAAGAGCGGGGGGTGCAAGAGACCCAGTACTTC.

The chain employs TRBV5-4 and TRBJ2-3; 11 nucleotides line up with TRBD2. Germline CDR1 is SGHNT and CDR2 is YYREEE (reference sequence). The ends lost 9 bases at V and 0 bases at J; junction bases unmatched: 9. The CDR3 spans 16 residues. CDR3 sequence: CATALAGGASTDTQYF. CDR3 DNA sequence: TGTGCCACTGCTTTAGCGGGGGGGGCTAGCACAGATACGCAGTATTTT.

The chain joins TRBV11-2 to TRBJ1-5; tentative D call: TRBD1 (6 bases). The CDR3 covers 15 residues. Germline assignment: CDR1 SGHAT and CDR2 FQNNGV. V shed 6 bases and J shed 0 bases, with 12 bases lying between them. As DNA, the CDR3 is TGTGCCAGCAGTCCAGGGGTTTATAGCAATCAGCCCCAGCATTTT. It is translated as CASSPGVYSNQPQHF.

The V gene is TRBV27, the J gene TRBJ2-7; D gene uncertain. CDR1 is MNHEY, CDR2 SMNVEV, per germline (reference sequence). This CDR3 is 14 amino acids long. Between the trimmed V and J ends, which lost 2 bases and 1 base, there was a span of 9 bases. The CDR3 nucleotides are TGTGCCAGCAGTTTAAAGCGTTTGTCCTACGAGCAGTACTTC. Its protein product is CASSLKRLSYEQYF.

The rearrangement uses TRBV5-5 and TRBJ2-3; 8 bases map to TRBD2. This CDR3 region has 13 residues. Germline loops: CDR1 SGHKS, CDR2 YYEKEE (reference sequence). The V gene end was trimmed by 3 bases and the J gene end by 6 bases; junction bases not matched to a gene: 3. CDR3 sequence: CASSYSGDDTQYF. CDR3 DNA sequence: TGTGCCAGCAGCTATAGCGGGGATGATACGCAGTATTTT.